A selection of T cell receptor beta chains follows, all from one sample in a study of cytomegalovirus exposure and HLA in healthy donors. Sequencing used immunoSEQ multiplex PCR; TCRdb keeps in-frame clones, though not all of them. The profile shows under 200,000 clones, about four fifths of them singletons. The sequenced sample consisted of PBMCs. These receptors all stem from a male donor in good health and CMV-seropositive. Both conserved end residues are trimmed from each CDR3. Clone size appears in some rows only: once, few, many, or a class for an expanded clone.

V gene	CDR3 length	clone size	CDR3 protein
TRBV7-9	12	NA	ASSQGTGEREQY
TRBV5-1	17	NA	ASSGRSVAGVSGVETQY
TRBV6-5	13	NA	ASSSQGYPNYGYT
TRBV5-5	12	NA	ASSLGLSQETQY
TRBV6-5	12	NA	ASSYVGPGGEQF
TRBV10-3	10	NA	AIRDRGNTIY
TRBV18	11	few	ASSPSDTREAF
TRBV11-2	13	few	ASSLGVEAAHEQY
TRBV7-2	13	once	ASSLSSGNYNEQF
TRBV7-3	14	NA	ASSLSRGQGYNEQF
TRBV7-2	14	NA	ASSSPRGQGNSPLH
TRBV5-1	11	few	ASSLGQLETQY
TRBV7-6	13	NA	ASTTPPAGGDEQF
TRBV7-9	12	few	ATALTSGPNEQY
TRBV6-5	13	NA	ASSTDRGLSQPQH
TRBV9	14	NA	ASSGTSGTAYNEQF
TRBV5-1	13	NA	ASSLATGANQPQH
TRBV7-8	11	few	ASTPSGNQPQH
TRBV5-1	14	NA	ASSLGGQTGTYEQY
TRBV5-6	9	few	ASSLSGEQY
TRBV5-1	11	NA	ASSQTAGSEAF
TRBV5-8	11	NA	ASVRQVNTEAF
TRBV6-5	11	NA	ASSSGQNQPQH
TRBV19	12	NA	ASSIDRTGQQAF
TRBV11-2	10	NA	ASSLDHFPQY
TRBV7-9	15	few	ASSLALASGVYNEQF
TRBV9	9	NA	ASSVGDRAF
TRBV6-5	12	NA	ASTSAQGSYGYT
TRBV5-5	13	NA	ASSLGQGMLETQY
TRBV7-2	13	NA	ASSQTSGSAETQY
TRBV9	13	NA	ASSVTGTGENIQY
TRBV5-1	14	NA	ASSLRGFGATDTQY
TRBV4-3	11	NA	ASSQAGGRAQY
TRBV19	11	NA	ASSPRTAEKLF
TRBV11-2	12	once	ASNPGQGNFEQY
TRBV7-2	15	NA	ASSRGTSGEGTDTQY
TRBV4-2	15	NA	ASSQEVSQASNYGYT
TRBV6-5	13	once	ASRDLGTGTYEQY
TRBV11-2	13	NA	ASSLGGQGNQPQH
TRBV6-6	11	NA	ATRQGARETQY
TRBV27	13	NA	ASSSGTGGTDTQY
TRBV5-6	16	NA	ASSQGLAGGLDQETQY
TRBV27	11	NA	ASSQGLAETQY
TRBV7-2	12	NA	ASSSGVAEGGYT
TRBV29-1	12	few	SVRPRVETDTQY
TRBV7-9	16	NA	SSSLVGAGQGGNQPQH
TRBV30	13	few	AWSQGGAGANVLT